The rows below give T cell receptor beta chains drawn from one sample of a study of technical replicates of blood from a handful of donors. Generated by immunoSEQ multiplex PCR, the TCRdb table keeps only in-frame clones and is missing some. The data contain tens of thousands of clones, 75% to 90% of them singletons. The sample consisted of PBMCs. The receptors shown here come from a human donor in good health. Some clones in this sample may be carry-over from other donors' samples. Each CDR3 is given with its conserved first and last residue. A D gene is named only where the DNA matches it firmly. Not all rows give a size; the values are once, few, many and, for expanded clones, a class.

D: NA; size: NA; V: TRBV7-9; J: TRBJ2-2; CDR3: CASSLAPLVHTGELFF; DNA: TGTGCCAGCAGCTTAGCTCCCCTAGTACACACCGGGGAGCTGTTTTTT
D: TRBD2; size: NA; V: TRBV18; J: TRBJ2-5; CDR3: CASSPRTSGAQETQYF; DNA: TGTGCCAGCTCACCCCGGACTAGCGGGGCCCAAGAGACCCAGTACTTC
D: TRBD1; size: NA; V: TRBV4-1; J: TRBJ1-2; CDR3: CASSPQGAPLYGYTF; DNA: TGCGCCAGCAGCCCGCAGGGGGCACCGTTGTATGGCTACACCTTC
D: NA; size: NA; V: TRBV4-1; J: TRBJ1-6; CDR3: CASSPTGGAYGSPLHF; DNA: TGCGCCAGCAGCCCCACTGGGGGGGCCTACGGTTCACCCCTCCACTTT
D: TRBD2; size: NA; V: TRBV4-2; J: TRBJ2-3; CDR3: CASSALAGSQNTQYF; DNA: TGTGCCAGCAGCGCACTAGCGGGAAGTCAGAATACGCAGTATTTT
D: NA; size: NA; V: TRBV11-3; J: TRBJ2-1; CDR3: CASRGTDDNEQFF; DNA: TGTGCCAGCCGCGGGACCGATGATAATGAGCAGTTCTTC
D: TRBD1; size: NA; V: TRBV6-5; J: TRBJ1-1; CDR3: CASSRTDRGQTEAFF; DNA: TGTGCCAGCAGTCGCACCGACAGGGGGCAGACTGAAGCTTTCTTT
D: NA; size: NA; V: TRBV29-1; J: TRBJ1-2; CDR3: CSVEDPSRAVNYGYTF; DNA: TGCAGCGTTGAAGATCCGTCCAGGGCGGTTAACTATGGCTACACCTTC
D: NA; size: NA; V: TRBV6-5; J: TRBJ2-7; CDR3: CASSSGSHEQYF; DNA: TGTGCCAGCAGTTCTGGTAGTCACGAGCAGTACTTC
D: TRBD1; size: NA; V: TRBV6-5; J: TRBJ1-2; CDR3: CASRDRGWNYGYTF; DNA: TGTGCCAGCCGGGACAGGGGATGGAACTATGGCTACACCTTC
D: TRBD2; size: NA; V: TRBV30; J: TRBJ2-1; CDR3: CAYDSGRARHEQFF; DNA: TGTGCGTACGATAGCGGGAGGGCCCGACATGAGCAGTTCTTC
D: NA; size: NA; V: TRBV18; J: TRBJ1-1; CDR3: CASSPTGRDTEAFF; DNA: TGTGCCAGCTCACCTACAGGGCGAGACACTGAAGCTTTCTTT
D: NA; size: NA; V: TRBV14; J: TRBJ2-1; CDR3: CASSLLLYNEQFF; DNA: TGTGCCAGCAGCCTCCTTCTCTACAATGAGCAGTTCTTC
D: TRBD1; size: NA; V: TRBV2; J: TRBJ1-3; CDR3: CASSATSRTGITIYF; DNA: TGTGCCAGCAGCGCCACAAGCCGGACAGGGATCACCATATATTTT
D: TRBD2; size: NA; V: TRBV2; J: TRBJ2-3; CDR3: CASSRLAGGPDTQYF; DNA: TGTGCCAGCAGCCGACTAGCGGGGGGACCAGATACGCAGTATTTT
D: NA; size: once; V: TRBV18; J: TRBJ2-3; CDR3: CASSPIMGNFADTQYF; DNA: TGTGCCAGCTCACCAATCATGGGCAATTTTGCAGATACGCAGTATTTT
D: NA; size: NA; V: TRBV12-5; J: TRBJ2-1; CDR3: CASALYNEQFF; DNA: TGTGCTAGCGCACTCTACAATGAGCAGTTCTTC
D: NA; size: NA; V: TRBV7-9; J: TRBJ2-1; CDR3: CASSSWSSGGQEFF; DNA: TGTGCCAGCAGCTCTTGGAGTAGCGGGGGACAGGAGTTCTTC
D: TRBD1; size: once; V: TRBV7-9; J: TRBJ1-5; CDR3: CASSLKGTGDQPQHF; DNA: TGTGCCAGCAGCTTAAAAGGGACAGGGGACCAGCCCCAGCATTTT
D: TRBD2; size: NA; V: TRBV5-1; J: TRBJ2-2; CDR3: CASSPPGREGTGELFF; DNA: TGCGCCAGCAGCCCCCCTGGGAGGGAGGGCACCGGGGAGCTGTTTTTT
D: NA; size: NA; V: TRBV5-6; J: TRBJ1-4; CDR3: CASSYDRKGEKLFF; DNA: TGTGCCAGCAGCTACGACAGGAAGGGTGAAAAACTGTTTTTT
D: NA; size: NA; V: TRBV6-5; J: TRBJ1-1; CDR3: CASSYSIANTEAFF; DNA: TGTGCCAGCAGTTACTCGATAGCTAACACTGAAGCTTTCTTT
D: TRBD1; size: NA; V: TRBV6-6; J: TRBJ1-1; CDR3: CASPGTGKTEAFF; DNA: TGTGCCAGTCCAGGGACAGGGAAAACTGAAGCTTTCTTT
D: TRBD1; size: NA; V: TRBV30; J: TRBJ1-5; CDR3: CASGQGGYSNQPQHF; DNA: TGTGCCTCAGGACAGGGGGGTTATAGCAATCAGCCCCAGCATTTT
D: TRBD2; size: NA; V: TRBV11-2; J: TRBJ2-1; CDR3: CASSFLAEMGYNEQFF; DNA: TGTGCCAGCAGCTTCCTAGCGGAAATGGGGTACAATGAGCAGTTCTTC
D: NA; size: NA; V: TRBV4-1; J: TRBJ2-7; CDR3: CASSQAPGDSYEQYF; DNA: TGCGCCAGCAGCCAAGCACCGGGGGACAGCTACGAGCAGTACTTC
D: NA; size: NA; V: TRBV14; J: TRBJ1-1; CDR3: CASSQDGGARTEAFF; DNA: TGTGCCAGCAGCCAAGATGGGGGGGCAAGGACTGAAGCTTTCTTT
D: NA; size: NA; V: TRBV7-3; J: TRBJ1-1; CDR3: CASSLSLTAPEEAFF; DNA: TGTGCCAGCAGCTTAAGTTTAACAGCTCCCGAAGAAGCTTTCTTT
D: NA; size: NA; V: TRBV7-2; J: TRBJ1-2; CDR3: CASSLGWGVPGYTF; DNA: TGTGCCAGCAGCTTAGGATGGGGGGTCCCTGGCTACACCTTC
D: NA; size: few; V: TRBV7-8; J: TRBJ1-3; CDR3: CASSLDPISGTIYF; DNA: TGTGCCAGCAGCCTAGACCCGATCTCGGGCACCATATATTTT
D: TRBD2; size: NA; V: TRBV5-1; J: TRBJ2-3; CDR3: CASSLIAGGTDTQYF; DNA: TGCGCCAGCAGCTTGATAGCGGGGGGTACAGATACGCAGTATTTT
D: TRBD1; size: NA; V: TRBV6-5; J: TRBJ2-7; CDR3: CASSYRDRGNEQYF; DNA: TGTGCCAGCAGTTACCGGGACAGGGGGAACGAGCAGTACTTC
D: TRBD1; size: NA; V: TRBV4-3; J: TRBJ1-3; CDR3: CASSQDRGESGNTIYF; DNA: TGCGCCAGCAGCCAGGACAGGGGCGAGTCTGGAAACACCATATATTTT
D: NA; size: NA; V: TRBV7-2; J: TRBJ1-1; CDR3: CASSLGGRVNTEAFF; DNA: TGTGCCAGCAGCTTAGGTGGCAGGGTGAACACTGAAGCTTTCTTT
D: TRBD2; size: NA; V: TRBV7-3; J: TRBJ2-1; CDR3: CASSPRPGLAGVNEQFF; DNA: TGTGCCAGCAGCCCCAGGCCGGGACTAGCGGGAGTCAATGAGCAGTTCTTC
D: NA; size: NA; V: TRBV4-1; J: TRBJ2-7; CDR3: CASSRGLGRSSYEQYF; DNA: TGCGCCAGCAGCCGCGGCTTAGGAAGGAGCTCCTACGAGCAGTACTTC
D: TRBD2; size: NA; V: TRBV6-5; J: TRBJ2-7; CDR3: CASKDPSGGAYEQYF; DNA: TGTGCCAGCAAAGACCCTAGCGGGGGGGCCTACGAGCAGTACTTC
D: TRBD1; size: NA; V: TRBV28; J: TRBJ1-1; CDR3: CASASGGAGGVNTEAFF; DNA: TGTGCCAGCGCCTCTGGGGGGGCAGGGGGCGTGAACACTGAAGCTTTCTTT
D: TRBD1; size: NA; V: TRBV5-1; J: TRBJ1-6; CDR3: CASSGGQGLSSPLHF; DNA: TGCGCCAGCAGCGGTGGACAGGGTCTGAGTTCACCCCTCCACTTT
D: TRBD1; size: NA; V: TRBV27; J: TRBJ2-3; CDR3: CASSSPGTGWYTQYF; DNA: TGTGCCAGCAGTTCTCCCGGGACAGGGTGGTATACGCAGTATTTT
D: TRBD2; size: NA; V: TRBV9; J: TRBJ2-5; CDR3: CASSVAPGGPLETQYF; DNA: TGTGCCAGCAGCGTAGCCCCGGGAGGGCCTCTTGAGACCCAGTACTTC
D: NA; size: NA; V: TRBV7-8; J: TRBJ2-2; CDR3: CASTKDGGGRTGELFF; DNA: TGTGCCAGCACCAAGGATGGAGGGGGCCGGACCGGGGAGCTGTTTTTT
D: TRBD1; size: few; V: TRBV10-1; J: TRBJ1-2; CDR3: CARRTGQGGHGYTF; DNA: TGCGCCAGGAGAACGGGACAGGGGGGCCATGGCTACACCTTC
D: TRBD2; size: NA; V: TRBV10-3; J: TRBJ2-3; CDR3: CAVSGSVGDTQYF; DNA: TGTGCCGTTAGCGGGAGCGTTGGAGATACGCAGTATTTT
D: NA; size: NA; V: TRBV27; J: TRBJ1-2; CDR3: CASSSLSETVLWGYTF; DNA: TGTGCCAGCAGTTCCCTCTCAGAGACAGTTCTATGGGGCTACACCTTC
D: TRBD1; size: NA; V: TRBV5-1; J: TRBJ1-1; CDR3: CASSGLTGVMNTEAFF; DNA: TGCGCCAGCAGCGGACTTACAGGGGTCATGAACACTGAAGCTTTCTTT
D: TRBD2; size: NA; V: TRBV7-2; J: TRBJ2-7; CDR3: CASSEGLAGFYEQYF; DNA: TGTGCCAGCAGCGAGGGACTAGCGGGATTCTACGAGCAGTACTTC
D: TRBD1; size: NA; V: TRBV14; J: TRBJ1-1; CDR3: CASSQNRGLVRNTEAFF; DNA: TGTGCCAGCAGCCAGAACAGGGGGCTTGTTCGGAACACTGAAGCTTTCTTT
D: NA; size: NA; V: TRBV28; J: TRBJ2-2; CDR3: CASRPPDTGELFF; DNA: TGTGCCAGCAGGCCCCCGGACACCGGGGAGCTGTTTTTT
D: NA; size: NA; V: TRBV6-6; J: TRBJ2-7; CDR3: CASSYSGQMYYEQYF; DNA: TGTGCCAGCAGTTACTCGGGCCAGATGTACTACGAGCAGTACTTC
D: TRBD1; size: NA; V: TRBV19; J: TRBJ2-3; CDR3: CASSKQGARADTQYF; DNA: TGTGCCAGTAGTAAGCAGGGGGCGCGTGCAGATACGCAGTATTTT
D: TRBD2; size: NA; V: TRBV4-1; J: TRBJ2-1; CDR3: CASSQGYASGNEQFF; DNA: TGCGCCAGCAGCCAAGGGTACGCTAGCGGCAATGAGCAGTTCTTC
D: NA; size: NA; V: TRBV7-9; J: TRBJ2-7; CDR3: CASSQTVAATYEQYF; DNA: TGTGCCAGCAGCCAAACAGTGGCCGCTACCTACGAGCAGTACTTC
D: TRBD1; size: once; V: TRBV18; J: TRBJ1-5; CDR3: CASSPPVGTGNNQPQHF; DNA: TGTGCCAGCTCACCTCCCGTGGGGACAGGGAACAATCAGCCCCAGCATTTT